The TCR beta chain described here comes from a study of early T cells in non-severe SARS-CoV-2 infection (dated by TCRdb to about 2021). In terms of the full investigation: Because TCR sequencing was done on bulk RNA from unsorted whole blood, the alpha and beta chains could not be paired.

This clonotype was picked up a small number of times. Its antigen has not been determined. No base-level quality is on record; no much larger clone is a single base apart. Paper-wide results and their limitations: VDJdb matching was skewed toward anti-spike CD8 responses, so virus-specific expansions were likely underestimated and private and CD4 specificities were missed.

A case-control design nested within a healthcare worker cohort in London, UK, was used, with weekly nasopharyngeal swab PCR tests and blood sampling performed. Healthcare workers were enrolled in the week of the UK lockdown, from 23 to 31 March 2020, and were followed every week for up to 16 weeks. The library was prepared using 5' RACE. Sequencing was performed on a NextSeq 500. The TCR library protocol attached unique molecular identifiers to individual cDNA molecules to correct for sequencing error and PCR bias. Both TCR alpha and beta chains were sequenced, and tight co-correlation was observed between alpha and beta sequence abundances in each sample. The authors processed their data as follows. Decombinator V4 was used to annotate the V gene, J gene and CDR3 of the TCR sequences. Expanded TCRs were defined as changing significantly between any two time points under a Poisson model with p below 0.0001. Abundances of TCRs were expressed as counts per million after normalisation to the total number of TCRs sequenced in each sample. TRAV1-2 paired with TRAJ12, TRAJ20 or TRAJ33 defined MAIT TCRs, while TRAV10 paired with TRAJ18 defined iNKT TCRs. VDJdb, accessed 1 November 2021, was searched for CMV, EBV and SARS-CoV-2 annotated TCRs, with TCRs annotated for multiple antigens excluded. TCRdb redid the processing of the public reads, applying fastp at Q25 and MiXCR, and retained in-frame beta chains. Records with the same CDR3 protein are collapsed into one entry carrying the most frequent genes and DNA. It is TCRdb's table, rather than the study itself, that gives the V and J calls and clone size. This sample has some 28,000 distinct CDR3 sequences in its table, and approximately 4.2% of those were observed once. The ten largest clones capture over 10% of the sample.

V and J are trimmed by 4 bases and 1 base, and the gene matches miss 0 bases of the junction. CDR1 and CDR2, looked up from the germline V gene, are SGHTA and FQGNSA. The CDR3, from cysteine to phenylalanine, totals 15 residues. Kept here is only the CDR3 DNA, which spans 45 bases and is read in frame from base 1. Here the chain combines TRBV7-2 and TRBJ2-2, with 10 central nucleotides matching TRBD2. This TCR was sampled from an adult who was a healthcare worker with PCR-confirmed SARS-CoV-2 infection or an uninfected control (not recorded which). Sequencing input: whole blood. The DNA is as follows: TGTGCCAGCAGCTGGACTAGCGGGAACACCGGGGAGCTGTTTTTT. This sequence encodes CASSWTSGNTGELFF.